These 18 T cell receptor beta chains were sequenced from one sample in a study of T cell responses to AZD1222 COVID-19 vaccine. Data came from immunoSEQ multiplex PCR; TCRdb stores just in-frame clones and leaves some out. The sample has more than 120,000 clones; about 93% are singletons. The source material was peripheral blood, sampled on day 0 of AZD1222 vaccination. The receptors come from an adult in good health.

The CDR3 coding sequence is TGTGCCAGCTCATCCTATGGACAGGGAAACACTGAAGCTTTCTTT. Protein sequence: CASSSYGQGNTEAFF. The V gene is TRBV18, the J gene TRBJ1-1, with 8 bases fitting TRBD1. The V and J ends lost 5 bases and 2 bases, in that order; junction bases with no gene match: 7. Germline values: CDR1 KGHSH, CDR2 LQKENI. This CDR3 spans 15 amino acids.

This sequence joins TRBV6-5 and TRBJ2-1; D ambiguous. Trimming removed 7 bases at V and 8 bases at J, with 18 bases between. The length of the CDR3 is 14 residues. Germline assignment: CDR1 MNHEY and CDR2 SVGAGI. CDR3 sequence reads: CASTPPLQRYEQFF. CDR3 nucleotides: TGTGCCAGCACCCCACCCCTGCAAAGGTATGAGCAGTTCTTC.

The V and J genes are TRBV15 and TRBJ2-7; D possibly corresponds to TRBD2 (7 bases). With 0 bases removed from V and 0 bases from J, the gap between germline ends came to 15 bases. Germline CDR1 is LNHNV and CDR2 is YYDKDF (reference sequence). This CDR3 comprises 17 residues. CDR3 amino acids: CATSRDLGGGTSYEQYF. Written as DNA, the CDR3 is TGTGCCACCAGCAGAGATCTAGGCGGGGGCACCTCCTACGAGCAGTACTTC.

This chain uses TRBV28 with TRBJ1-5; D ambiguous. The V gene's germline CDR1 is MDHEN and CDR2 SYDVKM. This CDR3 spans 14 amino acids. The V end was cut by 5 bases, the J end by 9 bases, with 17 bases between. The DNA for the CDR3 is TGTGCCAGCAGTCCAGGCAGTGGGGATCGGCCCCAGCATTTT. Translating it yields CASSPGSGDRPQHF.

J is TRBJ1-4 and V is TRBV29-1; D gene ambiguous. Germline values: CDR1 SQVTM, CDR2 ANQGSEA. Trimming removed 4 bases from V and 3 bases from J, with 9 bases in between. CDR3 length: 13 amino acids. CDR3 coding DNA: TGCAGCGTTGTCGGCAGCCCTAATGAAAAACTGTTTTTT. This encodes CSVVGSPNEKLFF.

The rearrangement links TRBV19 to TRBJ2-7; D remains unclear. This CDR3 is 15 amino acids long. V lost 7 bases and J 3 bases, leaving 19 bases between the germline ends. Germline CDR1 reads LNHDA; CDR2 reads SQIVND (reference sequence). As DNA, the CDR3 is TGTGCCAGTACCCCCGGACCAGGATTAGTCTACGAGCAGTACTTC. This encodes CASTPGPGLVYEQYF.

The chain joins TRBV2 to TRBJ2-2; the match to TRBD2 covers 8 bases. Trimming at V came to 6 bases and at J to 4 bases, leaving 4 bases not matched to a gene. The CDR3 covers 14 residues. The germline V gene has CDR1 SNHLY and CDR2 FYNNEI. CDR3 protein: CASRRGGGTGELFF. The CDR3 DNA reads as TGTGCCAGCAGACGGGGGGGCGGCACCGGGGAGCTGTTTTTT. The full variable domain, in which reference TRBV2 and TRBJ2-2 provide the parts outside the CDR3, is EPEVTQTPSHQVTQMGQEVILRCVPISNHLYFYWYRQILGQKVEFLVSFYNNEISEKSEIFDDQFSVERPDGSNFTLKIRSTKLEDSAMYFCASRRGGGTGELFFGEGSRLTVL.

V is TRBV25-1 and J is TRBJ1-1, with 9 bases identical to TRBD1. Per the germline V gene, CDR1 is MGHDK and CDR2 is SYGVNS. The CDR3 totals 13 residues. Germline trimming cut 6 bases from V and 4 bases from J; bases unmatched to any gene: 3. CDR3 region: CASRDRGSTEAFF. The DNA of the CDR3 is TGTGCCAGCAGGGACAGGGGCTCCACTGAAGCTTTCTTT.

The rearrangement joins TRBV2 to TRBJ2-5; D is unclear. Per germline, CDR1 SNHLY and CDR2 FYNNEI. The CDR3 contains 14 residues. Trimming removed 4 bases at V and 2 bases at J, with 11 bases between. The CDR3 loop is CASSVGYSQETQYF. The DNA for the CDR3 is TGTGCCAGCAGTGTGGGGTATTCTCAAGAGACCCAGTACTTC.

This rearrangement joins TRBV27 to TRBJ2-7; 10 positions agree with TRBD1. The length of the CDR3 is 14 residues. J lost 3 bases, V lost 2 bases, and 1 base had no gene match. Germline CDR1 reads MNHEY; CDR2 reads SMNVEV (reference sequence). In DNA form, the CDR3 reads TGTGCCAGCAGTTTAGGGACAGGGGTCTACGAGCAGTACTTC. This gives the protein CASSLGTGVYEQYF.

The V call is TRBV2, the J call TRBJ2-2, with a possible D match to TRBD2 (5 bases). V was pared by 6 bases and J by 3 bases, with 20 bases between. Germline-derived CDR1 and CDR2 are SNHLY and FYNNEI. The CDR3 consists of 17 residues. This CDR3 reads CASSTPVAAEDTGELFF. DNA for the CDR3: TGTGCCAGCAGCACCCCGGTAGCAGCGGAGGACACCGGGGAGCTGTTTTTT.

The gene calls are TRBV18 and TRBJ2-1; TRBD1 might be the D (7 bases). The germline V and J ends were trimmed by 2 bases and 8 bases, with 13 bases remaining between them. Germline CDR1 is KGHSH and CDR2 is LQKENI. The CDR3 is 14 residues long. Written as DNA, the CDR3 is TGTGCCAGCTCACCAACCACAGGGGAGGATGAGCAGTTCTTC. This codes for CASSPTTGEDEQFF.

This clone was seen a few times. The chain has TRBV6-1 and TRBJ1-3; no clear D. The CDR3 is 14 amino acids. Trimming removed 2 bases from V and 4 bases from J, with 9 bases in between. Germline CDR1 MNHNS, CDR2 SASEGT. The CDR3 nucleotides are TGTGCCAGCAGTGAATGGTTAGTCGGAAACACCATATATTTT. It yields the protein CASSEWLVGNTIYF.

This CDR3 is CASSLGGRSPDTQYF. The CDR3 nucleotides read TGTGCCAGCAGCTTGGGCGGGAGGAGTCCAGATACGCAGTATTTT. The chain employs TRBV11-2 and TRBJ2-3; 8 bases map to TRBD2. Germline CDR1 reads SGHAT; CDR2 reads FQNNGV. With V trimmed by 3 bases and J by 4 bases, 6 bases remained unmatched. The CDR3 length is 15 residues.

The rearrangement joins TRBV5-5 to TRBJ1-6; D call uncertain. CDR1 is SGHKS and CDR2 is YYEKEE in the germline V gene (reference sequence). The CDR3 totals 15 residues. Deletions cut 4 bases from V and 8 bases from J, with 16 bases between. This CDR3 is CASSPALQTYSPLHF. Written as DNA, the CDR3 is TGTGCCAGCAGCCCCGCTCTCCAAACATATTCACCCCTCCACTTT.

The CDR3 DNA sequence: TGTGCCAGCGGAGGGGCGGGCCAAGAGACCCAGTACTTC. Its protein is CASGGAGQETQYF. This rearrangement joins TRBV28 to TRBJ2-5; possible D gene TRBD2, 6 bases. CDR3 length equals 13 residues. V was shortened by 8 bases and J by 1 base, with 11 bases between the two germline ends. CDR1 is MDHEN, CDR2 SYDVKM, per germline.

The chain has TRBV7-3 and TRBJ2-2, with D perhaps matching TRBD1 or TRBD2 (5 bases each). Germline V gene lookup returns CDR1 SGHTA and CDR2 FQGTGA. Trimming removed 1 base at V and 2 bases at J, with 11 bases between. This CDR3 contains 16 residues. DNA of the CDR3: TGTGCCAGCAGCTTAAACGGGGCTCTTAACACCGGGGAGCTGTTTTTT. Its protein product is CASSLNGALNTGELFF.

The V and J genes are TRBV5-1 and TRBJ1-2; maybe TRBD1 (6 bases). The V gene's germline CDR1 is SGHRS and CDR2 YFSETQ. V was cut by 4 bases and J by 1 base, with 14 bases left in between. The CDR3 length is 15 residues. CDR3 DNA sequence: TGCGCCAGCAGCGGAGGGGACACCCTTAACTATGGCTACACCTTC. It codes for CASSGGDTLNYGYTF.